The clone carrying this T cell receptor beta chain was recorded at least ten times. This record belongs to a study of early T cells in non-severe SARS-CoV-2 infection. About the study: Chains stayed unpaired after sequencing of bulk RNA from unsorted whole blood.

Each single cDNA molecule received a unique molecular identifier. From the 5' RACE reads, TCRdb called clonotypes with MiXCR, one entry per CDR3 protein. The sample lists roughly 81,000 distinct CDR3 sequences; 9% to 13% were seen once. The germline gives CDR1 SQVTM, CDR2 ANQGSEA. Trimming cost V 7 bases and J 8 bases, with 15 bases left between them. This CDR3 region has 12 residues. This TCR derives from an adult who was a healthcare worker with PCR-confirmed SARS-CoV-2 infection or an uninfected control (not recorded which). The sequenced sample consisted of whole blood. The rearrangement joins TRBV29-1 to TRBJ2-4; the D gene could be TRBD1 or TRBD2 (5 bases each). CDR3 amino acids: CSGTALGDIQYF. The CDR3 DNA reads TGCAGCGGTACAGCCCTGGGGGACATTCAGTACTTC.